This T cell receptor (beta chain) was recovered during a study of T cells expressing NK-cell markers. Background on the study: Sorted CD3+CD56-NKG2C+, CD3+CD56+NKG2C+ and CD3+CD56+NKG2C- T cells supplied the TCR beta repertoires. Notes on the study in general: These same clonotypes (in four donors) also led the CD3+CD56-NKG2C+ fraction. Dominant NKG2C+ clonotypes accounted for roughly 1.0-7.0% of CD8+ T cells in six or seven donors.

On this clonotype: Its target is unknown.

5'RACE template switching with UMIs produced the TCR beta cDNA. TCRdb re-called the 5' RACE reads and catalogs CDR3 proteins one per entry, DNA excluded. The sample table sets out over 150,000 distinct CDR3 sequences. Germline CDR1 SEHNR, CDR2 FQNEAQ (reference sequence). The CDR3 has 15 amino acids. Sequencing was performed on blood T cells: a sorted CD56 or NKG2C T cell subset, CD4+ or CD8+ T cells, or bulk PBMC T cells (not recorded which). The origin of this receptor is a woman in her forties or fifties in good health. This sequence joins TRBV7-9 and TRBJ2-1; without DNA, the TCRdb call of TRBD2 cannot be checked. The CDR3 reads CASSPGIAMSDEQFF.